A single sample is the source of the 10 T cell receptor beta chains below, sequenced in a study of CD8+CD57+ T cells in acquired aplastic anemia. Genomic DNA templated the TCR beta VDJ and CDR3 profiling. Each CDR3 protein gets one entry after TCRdb re-called the reads with MiXCR. The sample consists of about 170,000 distinct CDR3 sequences, under 75% of them appearing once. The specimen was sorted CD4+, CD8+, or CD8+CD57+ T cells (not recorded which) from PBMCs. These receptors originate from a human donor in good health.

V usage is TRBV29-1 and J usage is TRBJ1-2; D is ambiguous. The germline V gene has CDR1 SQVTM and CDR2 ANQGSEA. This CDR3 is 14 amino acids long. Trimming stripped 7 bases from V and 5 bases from J, with 20 bases between. The CDR3 DNA sequence: TGCAGCGCCCTTTGGGGTGGGGATACTTATGGCTACACCTTC. It translates to CSALWGGDTYGYTF.

This clonotype was counted once. It may be a read error: a sequence one base away is much more abundant. The CDR3 does not close with the conserved phenylalanine or tryptophan, likely indicating a read error. V is TRBV27 and J is TRBJ1-6; possibly TRBD1 for D (5 bases). Trimming shortened V by 5 bases and J by 9 bases, and 17 bases separated the two germline ends. The CDR3 is made up of 15 amino acids. The germline CDR1 and CDR2 sequences are MNHEY and SMNVEV (reference sequence). The CDR3 region has the DNA TGTGCCAGCAGTCAGGGTGAGGGGTTCAGTTCACCCCTCCACCTT. Its translation: CASSQGEGFSSPLHL.

The gene calls are TRBV20-1 and TRBJ2-3, with D perhaps TRBD2 (6 bases). The CDR3 runs 13 residues. The germline CDR1 and CDR2 sequences are DFQATT and SNEGSKA (reference sequence). Trimming removed 5 bases at V and 4 bases at J, with 13 bases between. The CDR3 bases are TGCAGTGCTTTGGGCGGGATTTCAGATACGCAGTATTTT. Translation gives CSALGGISDTQYF.

This clonotype came up a few times. The rearrangement links TRBV27 to TRBJ1-2; 7 positions match TRBD1. The germline gives CDR1 MNHEY, CDR2 SMNVEV (reference sequence). With V trimmed by 6 bases and J by 7 bases, 11 bases remained unmatched. The CDR3 spans 14 residues. The CDR3: CASRRVGGISGYTF. CDR3 DNA sequence: TGTGCCAGCAGACGCGTAGGGGGCATCTCTGGCTACACCTTC.

This clonotype is a singleton in its sample. The V and J genes are TRBV20-1 and TRBJ1-2; D gene uncertain. Germline-derived CDR1 and CDR2 are DFQATT and SNEGSKA (reference sequence). V gave up 0 bases and J gave up 6 bases, with 8 bases separating them. This CDR3 spans 12 amino acids. The CDR3 loop is CSARDHADGYTF. The CDR3, as DNA: TGCAGTGCTAGAGACCACGCGGATGGCTACACCTTC.

The V call is TRBV29-1, the J call TRBJ2-1, with D perhaps TRBD1 or TRBD2 (6 bases each). CDR1 is SQVTM and CDR2 is ANQGSEA in the germline V gene. This CDR3 has 14 residues. V gave up 5 bases and J gave up 7 bases, with 18 bases separating them. The DNA for the CDR3 is TGCAGCGTTCTAAGGAGGGGGGCCGGTAATGAGCAGTTCTTC. It translates to CSVLRRGAGNEQFF.

The genes are TRBV15 and TRBJ1-2; 10 positions agree with TRBD1. Losses at the gene ends were 5 bases for V and 8 bases for J; bases not matched to a gene: 8. Germline V gene sequence: CDR1 LNHNV, CDR2 YYDKDF (reference sequence). The CDR3 is 14 residues long. The CDR3 DNA follows: TGTGCCACCAGCTCACGACAGGGGGCAAGGGGCTACACCTTC. Protein product: CATSSRQGARGYTF.

The rearrangement links TRBV24-1 to TRBJ2-2; D is possibly TRBD1 or TRBD2 (5 bases each). There are 15 residues in the CDR3. Germline V CDR1 and CDR2: KGHDR, SFDVKD. Trimming removed 4 bases from V and 6 bases from J, with 14 bases in between. CDR3 in amino acids: CATSEGTWFAGELFF. In DNA form, the CDR3 reads TGTGCCACCAGTGAGGGGACGTGGTTCGCCGGGGAGCTGTTTTTT.

This clonotype was counted ten times or more. The chain links TRBV10-2 to TRBJ2-1; 11 bases line up with TRBD2. Looked up from germline, CDR1 is WSHSY and CDR2 is SAAADI. After removal of 7 bases from V and 10 bases from J, the junction contained 15 bases not matched to a gene. The CDR3 sequence is 16 residues long. The CDR3 region has the DNA TGCGCCAGCACTTCTACTCTAGCGGGAGGTCAGGGCGAGCAGTTCTTC. Protein sequence: CASTSTLAGGQGEQFF.

The CDR3 is CASSARWKRQDYEQYF. In nucleotides, the CDR3 is TGTGCCAGCAGTGCTCGGTGGAAGCGGCAGGACTACGAGCAGTACTTC. The chain is built from TRBV2 and TRBJ2-7, with a weak D call TRBD2 (5 bases). The germline CDR1 and CDR2 sequences are SNHLY and FYNNEI. CDR3 length: 16 amino acids. V was shortened by 4 bases and J by 3 bases, with 19 bases between the two germline ends.